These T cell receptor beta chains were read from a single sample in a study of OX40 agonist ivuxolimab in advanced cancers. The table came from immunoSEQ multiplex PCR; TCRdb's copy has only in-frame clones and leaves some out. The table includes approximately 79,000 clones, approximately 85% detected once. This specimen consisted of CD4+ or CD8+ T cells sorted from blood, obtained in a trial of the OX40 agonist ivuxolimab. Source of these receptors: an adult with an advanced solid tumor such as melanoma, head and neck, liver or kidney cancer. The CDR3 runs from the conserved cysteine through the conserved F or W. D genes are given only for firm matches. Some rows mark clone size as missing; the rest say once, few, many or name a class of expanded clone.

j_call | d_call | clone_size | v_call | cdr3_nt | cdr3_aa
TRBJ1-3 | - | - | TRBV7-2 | TGTGCCAGCAGCACCGGAGGGGCTTCTGGAAACACCATATATTTT | CASSTGGASGNTIYF
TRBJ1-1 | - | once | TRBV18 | TGTGCCAGCAGTGGGGGCACTGAAGCTTTCTTT | CASSGGTEAFF
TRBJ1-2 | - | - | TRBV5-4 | TGTGCCGGTTGGGCTACTAACTATGGCTACACCTTC | CAGWATNYGYTF
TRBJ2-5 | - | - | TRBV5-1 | TGCGCCAGCAGCTTGAGGACTACCCCAGAAGAGACCCAGTACTTC | CASSLRTTPEETQYF
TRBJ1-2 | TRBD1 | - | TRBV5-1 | TGCGCCATCAAACACAAGGTTAAGACAGGGACTAACTATGGCTACACCTTC | CAIKHKVKTGTNYGYTF
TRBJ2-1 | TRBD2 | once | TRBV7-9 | TGTGCCAGCAGCCTTGGCCCGGGACTAGTAGTCCCCCACCCCCAGTTCTTC | CASSLGPGLVVPHPQFF
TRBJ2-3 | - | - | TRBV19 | TGTGCCAGTAGTATGACCGGGACAAAGTTCACAGATACGCAGTATTTT | CASSMTGTKFTDTQYF
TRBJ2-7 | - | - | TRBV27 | TGTGCCAGCGTGGCGATGGTCCAAGAGCAGTACTTC | CASVAMVQEQYF
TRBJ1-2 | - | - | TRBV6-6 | TGTGCCAGCAGTTACGGCGGCAGGGACTATGGCTACACCTTC | CASSYGGRDYGYTF
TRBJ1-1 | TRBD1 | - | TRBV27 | TGTGCCAGCAGCTACAGACAGGGAACTGAAGCTTTCTTT | CASSYRQGTEAFF
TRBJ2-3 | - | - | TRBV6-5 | TGTGCCAGCAGTTACTCGTCGGGACGGGGCACAGATACGCAGTATTTT | CASSYSSGRGTDTQYF
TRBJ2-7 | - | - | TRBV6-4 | TGTGCCAGCAGTCTGGAGCCAGGGAGCTCCTACGAGCAGTACTTC | CASSLEPGSSYEQYF
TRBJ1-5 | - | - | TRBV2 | TGTGCCAGCAGCGAGACAGCGACCAATCAGCCCCAGCATTTT | CASSETATNQPQHF
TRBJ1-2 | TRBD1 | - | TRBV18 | TGTGCCAGCTCACCATCAGGGGGCGACAATGGCTACACCTTC | CASSPSGGDNGYTF
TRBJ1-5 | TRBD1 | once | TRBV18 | TGTGCCAGCTCATCCGGACAGGGCCAGCCCCAGCATTTT | CASSSGQGQPQHF
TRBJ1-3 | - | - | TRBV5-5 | TGTGCCAGCAGCTTGGAAGTCTTCGGAAACACCATATATTTT | CASSLEVFGNTIYF
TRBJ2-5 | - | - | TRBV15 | TGTGCCACCAGCGTCTCGCCGGGAGAGACCCAGTACTTC | CATSVSPGETQYF
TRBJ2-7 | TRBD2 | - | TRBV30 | TGTGCCTGGAACCTAGCGGGAGACGAGCAGTACTTC | CAWNLAGDEQYF
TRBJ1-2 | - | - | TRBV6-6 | TGTGCCAGCAGTTCCTTCTACGACGGCTACACCTTC | CASSSFYDGYTF
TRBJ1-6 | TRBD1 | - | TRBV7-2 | TGTGCCAGCAGCTTTTCACAGGGGGCGGGGGGCCACTTT | CASSFSQGAGGHF
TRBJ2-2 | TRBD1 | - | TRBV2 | TGTGCCAGCAGCAGGACAGGGTCGGTTGCCGGGGAGCTGTTTTTT | CASSRTGSVAGELFF
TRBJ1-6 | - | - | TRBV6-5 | TGTGCCAGCAGTTACTCTATACCGGGTTCACCCCTCCACTTT | CASSYSIPGSPLHF
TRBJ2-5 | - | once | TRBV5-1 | TGCGCCAGCAGCTTGGGATCTCTAGTGGGAGAGACCCAGTACTTC | CASSLGSLVGETQYF